This is a list of T cell receptor beta chains from one sample in a study of blood T cells in healthy people across ages. TCRdb fed the 5' RACE reads into MiXCR, producing one record per CDR3 protein. Of roughly 900,000 distinct CDR3 sequences in the sample, roughly 26% are singletons; the top ten hold 15% to 20%. Sequencing used blood. These receptors were collected from a woman older than 75 in good health. CDR3s include the opening cysteine and the closing phenylalanine or tryptophan. The D gene is left open where the match is weak. Only some rows state a clone size, as once, few, many or a class for expanded clones.

cdr3_aa: CASTLRGGEEGEQYF
cdr3_nt: TGTGCCAGCACCCTCAGGGGGGGAGAGGAGGGCGAGCAGTACTTC
d_call: .
clone_size: .
v_call: TRBV7-9
j_call: TRBJ2-7

cdr3_aa: CAGGVGANTEAFF
cdr3_nt: TGTGCCGGAGGGGTGGGGGCCAACACTGAAGCTTTCTTT
d_call: .
clone_size: .
v_call: TRBV28
j_call: TRBJ1-1

cdr3_aa: CASSRRRSTDTQYF
cdr3_nt: TGTGCCAGCAGCCGTCGAAGATCCACAGATACGCAGTATTTT
d_call: .
clone_size: many
v_call: TRBV7-9
j_call: TRBJ2-3

cdr3_aa: CASSGASYEQYF
cdr3_nt: TGTGCCTCCTCGGGGGCCTCCTACGAGCAGTACTTC
d_call: .
clone_size: few
v_call: TRBV11-3
j_call: TRBJ2-7

cdr3_aa: CASMSPTGALAYNEQFF
cdr3_nt: TGTGCCAGCATGAGCCCGACAGGGGCCCTCGCCTACAATGAGCAGTTCTTC
d_call: TRBD1
clone_size: many
v_call: TRBV28
j_call: TRBJ2-1

cdr3_aa: CASRPGQGYIAKNIQYF
cdr3_nt: TGTGCCAGCAGGCCGGGACAGGGATATATAGCCAAAAACATTCAGTACTTC
d_call: TRBD1
clone_size: many
v_call: TRBV6-2/TRBV6-3
j_call: TRBJ2-4

cdr3_aa: CASSPTDGSPLHF
cdr3_nt: TGTGCCAGCTCACCTACGGACGGGTCACCCCTCCACTTT
d_call: .
clone_size: .
v_call: TRBV18
j_call: TRBJ1-6

cdr3_aa: CASSRRTGGGNQPQHF
cdr3_nt: TGTGCCAGCAGTCGCCGGACAGGGGGTGGCAATCAGCCCCAGCATTTT
d_call: TRBD1
clone_size: few
v_call: TRBV6-2/TRBV6-3
j_call: TRBJ1-5

cdr3_aa: CASSPVVRVDTEAFF
cdr3_nt: TGCGCCAGCAGCCCAGTAGTCAGGGTGGACACTGAGGCTTTCTTT
d_call: .
clone_size: .
v_call: TRBV5-1
j_call: TRBJ1-1

cdr3_aa: CASSPGSGPQHF
cdr3_nt: TGTGCCAGTTCCCCCGGCTCCGGGCCCCAGCATTTT
d_call: .
clone_size: few
v_call: TRBV25-1
j_call: TRBJ1-5

cdr3_aa: CASSIGAGLAKNIQYF
cdr3_nt: TGTGCCAGTAGTATAGGTGCGGGGCTCGCCAAAAACATTCAGTACTTC
d_call: .
clone_size: .
v_call: TRBV19
j_call: TRBJ2-4